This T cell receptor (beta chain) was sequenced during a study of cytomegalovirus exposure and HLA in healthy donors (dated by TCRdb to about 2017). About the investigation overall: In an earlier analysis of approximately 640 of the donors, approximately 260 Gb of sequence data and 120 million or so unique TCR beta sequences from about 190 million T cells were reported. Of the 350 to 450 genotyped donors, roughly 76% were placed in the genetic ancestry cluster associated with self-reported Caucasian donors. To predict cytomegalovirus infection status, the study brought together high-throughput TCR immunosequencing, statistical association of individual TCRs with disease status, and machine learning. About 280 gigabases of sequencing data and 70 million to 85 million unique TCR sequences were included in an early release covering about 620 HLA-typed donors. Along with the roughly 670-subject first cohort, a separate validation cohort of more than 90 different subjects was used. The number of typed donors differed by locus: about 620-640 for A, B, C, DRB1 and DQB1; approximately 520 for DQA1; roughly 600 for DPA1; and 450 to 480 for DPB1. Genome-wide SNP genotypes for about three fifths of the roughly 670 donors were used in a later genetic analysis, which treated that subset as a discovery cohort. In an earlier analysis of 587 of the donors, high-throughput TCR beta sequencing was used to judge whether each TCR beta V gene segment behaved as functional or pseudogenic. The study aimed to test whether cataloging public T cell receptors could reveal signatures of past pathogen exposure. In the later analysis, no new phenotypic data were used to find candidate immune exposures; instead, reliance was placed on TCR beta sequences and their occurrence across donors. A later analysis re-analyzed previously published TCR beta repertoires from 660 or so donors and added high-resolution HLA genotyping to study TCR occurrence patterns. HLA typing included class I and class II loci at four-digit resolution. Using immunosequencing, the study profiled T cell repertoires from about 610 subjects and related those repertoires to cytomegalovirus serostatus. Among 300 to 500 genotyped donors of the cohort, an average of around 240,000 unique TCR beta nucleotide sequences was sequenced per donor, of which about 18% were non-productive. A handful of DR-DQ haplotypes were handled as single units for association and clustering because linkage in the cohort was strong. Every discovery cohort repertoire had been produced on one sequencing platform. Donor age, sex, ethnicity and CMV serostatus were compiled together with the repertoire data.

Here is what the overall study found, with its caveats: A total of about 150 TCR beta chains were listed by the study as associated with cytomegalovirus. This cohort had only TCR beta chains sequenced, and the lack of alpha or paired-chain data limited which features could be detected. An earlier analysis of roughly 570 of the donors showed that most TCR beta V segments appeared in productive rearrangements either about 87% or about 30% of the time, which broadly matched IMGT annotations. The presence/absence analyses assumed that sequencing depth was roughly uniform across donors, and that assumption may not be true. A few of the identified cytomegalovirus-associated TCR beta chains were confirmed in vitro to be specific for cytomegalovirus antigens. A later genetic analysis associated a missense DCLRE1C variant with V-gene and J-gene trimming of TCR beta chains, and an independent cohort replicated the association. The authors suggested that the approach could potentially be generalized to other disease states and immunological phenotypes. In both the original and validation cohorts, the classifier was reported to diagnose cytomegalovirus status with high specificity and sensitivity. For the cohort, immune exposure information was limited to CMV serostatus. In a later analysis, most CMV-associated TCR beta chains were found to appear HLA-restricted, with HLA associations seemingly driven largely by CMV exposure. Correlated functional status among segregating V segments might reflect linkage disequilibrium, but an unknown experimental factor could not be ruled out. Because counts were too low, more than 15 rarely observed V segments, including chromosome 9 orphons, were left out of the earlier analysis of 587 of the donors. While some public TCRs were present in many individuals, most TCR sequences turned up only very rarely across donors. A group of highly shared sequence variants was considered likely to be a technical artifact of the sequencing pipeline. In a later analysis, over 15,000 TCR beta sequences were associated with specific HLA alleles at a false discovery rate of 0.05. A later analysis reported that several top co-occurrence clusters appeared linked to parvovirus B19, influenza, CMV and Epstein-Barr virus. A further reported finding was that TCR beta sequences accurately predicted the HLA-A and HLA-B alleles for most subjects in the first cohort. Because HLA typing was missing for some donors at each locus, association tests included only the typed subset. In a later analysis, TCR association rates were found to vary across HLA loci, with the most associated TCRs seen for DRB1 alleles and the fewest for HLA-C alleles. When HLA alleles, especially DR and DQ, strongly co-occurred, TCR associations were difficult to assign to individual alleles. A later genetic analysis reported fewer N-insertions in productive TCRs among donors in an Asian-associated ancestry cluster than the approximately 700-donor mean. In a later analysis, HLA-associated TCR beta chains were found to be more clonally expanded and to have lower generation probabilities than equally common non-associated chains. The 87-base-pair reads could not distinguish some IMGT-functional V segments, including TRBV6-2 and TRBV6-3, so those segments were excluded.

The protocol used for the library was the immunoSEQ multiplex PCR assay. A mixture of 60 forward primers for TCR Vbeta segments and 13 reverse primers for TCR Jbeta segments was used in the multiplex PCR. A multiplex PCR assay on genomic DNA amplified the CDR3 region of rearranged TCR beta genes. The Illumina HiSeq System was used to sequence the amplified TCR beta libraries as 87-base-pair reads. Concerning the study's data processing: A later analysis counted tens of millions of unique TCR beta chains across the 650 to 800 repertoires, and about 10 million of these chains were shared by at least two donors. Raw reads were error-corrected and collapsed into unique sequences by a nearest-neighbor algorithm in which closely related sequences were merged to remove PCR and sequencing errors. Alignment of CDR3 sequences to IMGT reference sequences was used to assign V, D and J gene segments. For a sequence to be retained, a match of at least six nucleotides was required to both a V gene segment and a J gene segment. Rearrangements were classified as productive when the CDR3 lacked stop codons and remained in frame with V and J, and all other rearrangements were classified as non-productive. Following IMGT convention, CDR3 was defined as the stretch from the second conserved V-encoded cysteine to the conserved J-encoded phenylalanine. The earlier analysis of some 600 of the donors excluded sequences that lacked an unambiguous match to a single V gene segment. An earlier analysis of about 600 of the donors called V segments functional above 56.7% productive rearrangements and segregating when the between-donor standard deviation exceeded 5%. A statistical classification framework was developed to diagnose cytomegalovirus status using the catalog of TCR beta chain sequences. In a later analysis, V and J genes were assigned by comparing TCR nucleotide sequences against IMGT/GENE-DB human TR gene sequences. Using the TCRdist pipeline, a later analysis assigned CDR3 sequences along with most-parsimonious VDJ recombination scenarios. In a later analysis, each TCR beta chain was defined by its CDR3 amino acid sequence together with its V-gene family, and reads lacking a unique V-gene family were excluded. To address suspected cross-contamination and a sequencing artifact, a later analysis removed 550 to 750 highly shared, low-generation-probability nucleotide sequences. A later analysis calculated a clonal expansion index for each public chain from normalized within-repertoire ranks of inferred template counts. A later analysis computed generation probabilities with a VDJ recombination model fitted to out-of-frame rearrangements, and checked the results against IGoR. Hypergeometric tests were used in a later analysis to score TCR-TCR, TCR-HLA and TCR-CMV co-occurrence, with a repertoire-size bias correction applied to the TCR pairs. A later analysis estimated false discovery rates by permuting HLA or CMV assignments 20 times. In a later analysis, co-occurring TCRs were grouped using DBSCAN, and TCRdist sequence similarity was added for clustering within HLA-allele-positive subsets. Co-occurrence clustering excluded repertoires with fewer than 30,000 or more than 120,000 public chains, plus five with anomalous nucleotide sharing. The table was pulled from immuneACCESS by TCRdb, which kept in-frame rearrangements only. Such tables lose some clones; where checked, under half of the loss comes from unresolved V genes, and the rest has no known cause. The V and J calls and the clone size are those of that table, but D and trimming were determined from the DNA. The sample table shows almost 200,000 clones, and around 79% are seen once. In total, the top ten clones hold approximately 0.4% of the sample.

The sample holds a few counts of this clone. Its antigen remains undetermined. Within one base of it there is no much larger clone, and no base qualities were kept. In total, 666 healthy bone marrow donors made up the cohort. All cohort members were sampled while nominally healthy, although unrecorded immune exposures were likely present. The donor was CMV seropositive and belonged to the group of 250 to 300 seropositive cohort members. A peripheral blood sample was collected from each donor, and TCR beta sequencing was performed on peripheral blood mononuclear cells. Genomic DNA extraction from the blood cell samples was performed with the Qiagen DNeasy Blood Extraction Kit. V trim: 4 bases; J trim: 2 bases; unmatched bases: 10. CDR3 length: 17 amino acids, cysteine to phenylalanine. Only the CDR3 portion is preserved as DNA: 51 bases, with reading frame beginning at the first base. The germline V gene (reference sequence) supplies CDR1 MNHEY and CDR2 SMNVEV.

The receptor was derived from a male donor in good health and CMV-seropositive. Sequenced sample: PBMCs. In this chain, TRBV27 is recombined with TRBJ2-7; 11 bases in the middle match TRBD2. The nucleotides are TGTGCCAGCAGTTCTATAGCGGGAGGGAACAACCCCTACGAGCAGTACTTC. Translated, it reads CASSSIAGGNNPYEQYF.